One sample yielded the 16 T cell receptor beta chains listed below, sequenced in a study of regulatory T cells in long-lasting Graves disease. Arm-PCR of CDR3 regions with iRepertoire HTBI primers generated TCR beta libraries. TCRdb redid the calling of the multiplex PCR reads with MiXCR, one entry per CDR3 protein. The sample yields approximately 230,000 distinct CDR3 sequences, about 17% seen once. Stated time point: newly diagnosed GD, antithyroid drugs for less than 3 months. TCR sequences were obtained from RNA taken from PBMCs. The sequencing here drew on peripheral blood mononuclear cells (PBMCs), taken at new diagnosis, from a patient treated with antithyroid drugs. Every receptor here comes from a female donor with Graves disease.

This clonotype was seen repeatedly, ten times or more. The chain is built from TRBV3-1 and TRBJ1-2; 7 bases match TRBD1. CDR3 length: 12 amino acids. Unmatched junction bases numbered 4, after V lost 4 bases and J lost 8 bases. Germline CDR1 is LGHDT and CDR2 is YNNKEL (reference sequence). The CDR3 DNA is TGTGCCAGCAGCCCGACAGGGCAGGGCTACACCTTC. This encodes CASSPTGQGYTF.

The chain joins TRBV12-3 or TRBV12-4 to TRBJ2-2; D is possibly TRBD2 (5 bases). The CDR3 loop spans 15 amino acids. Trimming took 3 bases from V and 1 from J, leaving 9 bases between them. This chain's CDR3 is CASSFQRLNTGELFF. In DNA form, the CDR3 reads TGTGCCAGCAGTTTTCAGCGGCTGAACACCGGGGAGCTGTTTTTT.

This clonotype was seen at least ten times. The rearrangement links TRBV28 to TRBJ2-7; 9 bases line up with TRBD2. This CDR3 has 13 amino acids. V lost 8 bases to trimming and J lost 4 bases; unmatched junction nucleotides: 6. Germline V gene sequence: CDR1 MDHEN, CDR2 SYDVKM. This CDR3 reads CASGTSLLYEQYF. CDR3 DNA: TGTGCCAGCGGGACTAGCCTATTATACGAGCAGTACTTC.

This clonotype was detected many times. The CDR3 nucleotides read TGTGCCAGCAGCGCAGGACACTACCAAGAGACCCAGTACTTC. Translated: CASSAGHYQETQYF. This sequence joins TRBV9 and TRBJ2-5; D is possibly TRBD1 (5 bases). The germline gives CDR1 SGDLS, CDR2 YYNGEE. The CDR3 runs to 14 residues. Trimming removed 3 bases from V and 0 bases from J, with 9 bases in between.

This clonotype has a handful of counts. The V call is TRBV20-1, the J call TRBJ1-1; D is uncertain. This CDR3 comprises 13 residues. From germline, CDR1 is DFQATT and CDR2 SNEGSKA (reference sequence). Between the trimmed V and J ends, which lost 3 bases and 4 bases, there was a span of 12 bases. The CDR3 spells CSARSAGVTEAFF. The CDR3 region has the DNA TGCAGTGCTAGGAGCGCGGGTGTCACTGAAGCTTTCTTT.

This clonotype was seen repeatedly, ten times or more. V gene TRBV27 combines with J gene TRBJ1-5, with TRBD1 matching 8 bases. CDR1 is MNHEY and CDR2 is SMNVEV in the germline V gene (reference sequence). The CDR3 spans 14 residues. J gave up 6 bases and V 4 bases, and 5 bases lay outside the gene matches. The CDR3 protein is CASSSRTGSQPQHF. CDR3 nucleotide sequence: TGTGCCAGCAGTTCAAGGACAGGGTCTCAGCCCCAGCATTTT.

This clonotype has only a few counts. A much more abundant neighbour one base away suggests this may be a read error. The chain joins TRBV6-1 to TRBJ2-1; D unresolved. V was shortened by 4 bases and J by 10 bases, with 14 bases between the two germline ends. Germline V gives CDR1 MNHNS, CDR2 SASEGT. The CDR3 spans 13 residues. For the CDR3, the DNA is TGTGCCAGCAGTGTCGTTGGGTGGGAAGAGCAGTTCTTC. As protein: CASSVVGWEEQFF.

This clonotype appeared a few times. CDR3 in amino acids: CASSQSHNQPQHF. The CDR3 nucleotides read TGTGCCAGCTCACAAAGTCACAATCAGCCCCAGCATTTT. The chain joins TRBV18 to TRBJ1-5; D is unclear. Germline assignment: CDR1 KGHSH and CDR2 LQKENI. The CDR3 runs 13 residues. The V and J ends lost 4 bases and 3 bases respectively, with 7 bases between them.

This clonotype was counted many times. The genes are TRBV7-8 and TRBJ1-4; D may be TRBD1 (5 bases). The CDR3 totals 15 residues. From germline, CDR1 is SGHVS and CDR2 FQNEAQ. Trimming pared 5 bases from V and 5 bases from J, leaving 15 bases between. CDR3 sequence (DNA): TGTGCCAGCAGCAGACAGTCGGTGGACAATGAAAAACTGTTTTTT. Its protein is CASSRQSVDNEKLFF.

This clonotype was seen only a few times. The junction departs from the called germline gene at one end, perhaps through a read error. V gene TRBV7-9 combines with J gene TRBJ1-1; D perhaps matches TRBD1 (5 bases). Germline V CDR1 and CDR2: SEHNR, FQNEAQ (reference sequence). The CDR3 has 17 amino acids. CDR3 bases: TGTGCCGGCAGCCTAAAGTACGGGGGAGGTCTCAACACTGAAGCTTTCTTT. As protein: CAGSLKYGGGLNTEAFF.

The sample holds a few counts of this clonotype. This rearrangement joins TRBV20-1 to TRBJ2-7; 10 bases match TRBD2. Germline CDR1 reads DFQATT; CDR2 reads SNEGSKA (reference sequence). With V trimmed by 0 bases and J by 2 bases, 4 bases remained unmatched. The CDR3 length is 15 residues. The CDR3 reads CSARDSSGSPYEQYF. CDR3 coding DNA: TGCAGTGCTAGAGACTCTAGCGGGAGTCCCTACGAGCAGTACTTC.

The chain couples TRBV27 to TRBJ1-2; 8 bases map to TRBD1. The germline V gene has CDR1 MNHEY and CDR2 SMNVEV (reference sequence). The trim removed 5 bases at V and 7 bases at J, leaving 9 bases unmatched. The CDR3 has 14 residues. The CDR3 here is CASSPDRGPSGYTF. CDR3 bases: TGTGCCAGCAGTCCTGACAGGGGCCCTAGTGGCTACACCTTC.

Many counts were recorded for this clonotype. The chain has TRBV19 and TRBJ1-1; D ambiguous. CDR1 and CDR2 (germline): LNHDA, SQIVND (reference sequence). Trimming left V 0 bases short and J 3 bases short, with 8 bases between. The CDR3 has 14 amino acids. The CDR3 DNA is TGTGCCAGTAGTATAGATGGACGGGACACTGAAGCTTTCTTT. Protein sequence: CASSIDGRDTEAFF.

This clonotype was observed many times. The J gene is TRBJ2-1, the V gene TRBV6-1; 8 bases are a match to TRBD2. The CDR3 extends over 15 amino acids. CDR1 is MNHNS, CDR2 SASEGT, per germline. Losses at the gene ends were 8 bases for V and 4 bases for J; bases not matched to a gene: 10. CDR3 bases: TGTGCCAGCCGGAGAGCGGGAGATGGTTACAATGAGCAGTTCTTC. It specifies CASRRAGDGYNEQFF.

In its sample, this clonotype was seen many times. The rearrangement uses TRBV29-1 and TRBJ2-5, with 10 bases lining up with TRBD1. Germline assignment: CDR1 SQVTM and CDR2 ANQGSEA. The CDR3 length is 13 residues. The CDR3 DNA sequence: TGCACCGTCCGGGACAGGGGCCGAGAGACCCAGTACTTC. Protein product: CTVRDRGRETQYF. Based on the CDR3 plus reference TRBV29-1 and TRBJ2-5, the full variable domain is SAVISQKPSRDICQRGTSLTIQCQVDSQVTMMFWYRQQPGQSLTLIATANQGSEATYESGFVIDKFPISRPNLTFSTLTVSNMSPEDSSIYLCTVRDRGRETQYFGPGTRLLVL.

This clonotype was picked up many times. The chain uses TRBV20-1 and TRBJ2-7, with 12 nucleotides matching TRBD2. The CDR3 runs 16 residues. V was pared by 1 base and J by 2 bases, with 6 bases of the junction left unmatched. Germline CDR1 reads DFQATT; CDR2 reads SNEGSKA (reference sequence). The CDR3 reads CSARASSSGRAYEQYF. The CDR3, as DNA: TGCAGTGCTAGAGCTTCGTCTAGCGGGAGGGCCTACGAGCAGTACTTC.